This TCR beta chain emerged from a study of blood T cell repertoires in COVID-19. TCRdb's copy holds only in-frame clones and misses some; the assay was immunoSEQ multiplex PCR. Of 220,000 or so clones in the sample, 82% were seen once. V lost 6 bases to trimming and J lost 6 bases; unmatched junction nucleotides: 5. CDR1 is SEHNR and CDR2 is FQNEAQ in the germline V gene (reference sequence). The CDR3 spans 13 residues. The gene calls are TRBV7-9 and TRBJ1-2, with 9 bases lining up with TRBD1. Sequencing was performed on PBMCs or T cells enriched from blood (not recorded which). This clonotype originated in a woman aged 55-75 years who had recovered from COVID-19. CDR3 nucleotide sequence: TGTGCCAGCAGTCCGGACAGGGGCCATGGCTACACCTTC. It yields the protein CASSPDRGHGYTF.